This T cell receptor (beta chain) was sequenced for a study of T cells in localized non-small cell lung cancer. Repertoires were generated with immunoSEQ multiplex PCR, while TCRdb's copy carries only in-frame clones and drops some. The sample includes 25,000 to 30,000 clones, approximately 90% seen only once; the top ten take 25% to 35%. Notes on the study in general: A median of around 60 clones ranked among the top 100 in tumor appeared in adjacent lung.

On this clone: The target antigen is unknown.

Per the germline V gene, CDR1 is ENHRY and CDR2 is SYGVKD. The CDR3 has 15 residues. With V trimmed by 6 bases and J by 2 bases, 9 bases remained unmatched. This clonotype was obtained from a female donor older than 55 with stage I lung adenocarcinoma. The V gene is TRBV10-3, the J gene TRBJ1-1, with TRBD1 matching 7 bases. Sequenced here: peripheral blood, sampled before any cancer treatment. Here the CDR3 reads CAIRKTGVDNTEAFF. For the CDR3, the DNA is TGTGCCATCAGGAAAACAGGGGTTGATAACACTGAAGCTTTCTTT.